Each of the 4 T cell receptor beta chains below was sequenced from the same sample in a study of neurological immune-mediated disorders. TCRdb itself ran the 5' RACE reads through MiXCR, one entry per CDR3 protein. The data contain approximately 51,000 distinct CDR3 sequences, about 3.5% of them seen just once; the ten biggest clones take up around 5.6%. Sequenced input: PBMCs. These TCRs come from a man aged 35-49 years with multiple sclerosis.

CDR3: CASSPGTDPWETQYF. CDR3 DNA: TGTGCCAGCAGCCCGGGGACAGATCCGTGGGAGACCCAGTACTTC. The V call is TRBV5-4, the J call TRBJ2-5; 7 bases match TRBD1. The CDR3 is 15 residues long. J gave up 5 bases and V 4 bases, and 11 bases lay outside the gene matches. Germline assignment: CDR1 SGHNT and CDR2 YYREEE (reference sequence).

This clonotype was detected ten times or more. The chain employs TRBV10-2 and TRBJ2-5; D is perhaps TRBD1 (5 bases). Per germline, CDR1 WSHSY and CDR2 SAAADI. V dropped 4 bases and J dropped 4 bases, with 10 bases sitting between them. The CDR3 totals 13 residues. In DNA, the CDR3 is TGCGCCAGCAGTGGGGGCCCAGGAGAGACCCAGTACTTC. Its protein product is CASSGGPGETQYF.

At least ten counts were recorded for this clonotype. This rearrangement joins TRBV28 to TRBJ2-1, with 8 positions matching TRBD2. Per germline, CDR1 MDHEN and CDR2 SYDVKM. Losses at the gene ends were 3 bases for V and 15 bases for J; bases not matched to a gene: 7. The CDR3 totals 12 residues. CDR3 sequence: CASSFYAGGRFF. CDR3 sequence (DNA): TGTGCCAGCAGTTTTTATGCGGGAGGACGGTTCTTC. The variable domain in full, completed from reference TRBV28 and TRBJ2-1, reads DVKVTQSSRYLVKRTGEKVFLECVQDMDHENMFWYRQDPGLGLRLIYFSYDVKMKEKGDIPEGYSVSREKKERFSLILESASTNQTSMYLCASSFYAGGRFFGPGTRLTVL.

For this clonotype: A much larger clone is a single base away; this may be a read error. The chain carries TRBV20-1 and TRBJ1-6; D gene unclear. V lost 5 bases and J lost 6, with 11 bases in between. The CDR3 length is 13 residues. Per the germline V gene, CDR1 is DFQATT and CDR2 is SNEGSKA (reference sequence). The CDR3 here is CSASVEGNSPLHF. DNA of the CDR3: TGCAGTGCTTCGGTGGAAGGTAATTCACCCCTCCACTTT.